The 9 T cell receptor beta chains in this list originate from one sample, sequenced in a study of molecular identifiers for immune sequencing clone quantification. TCRdb passed the PCR reads through MiXCR, listing each CDR3 protein once. The repertoire holds over 600,000 distinct CDR3 sequences, with about 20% as singletons. Sequencing was carried out using naive CD8+ T cells from blood, with Jurkat cell RNA spiked in. Indicated subset: FACS-sorted CD8+CD4-CCR7+CD45RA+ naive T cells. The source of these receptors is a human donor in good health. Some libraries in this study had Jurkat cell RNA spiked in.

In its sample, this clonotype was seen many times. The rearrangement links TRBV7-9 to TRBJ2-6; 8 nucleotides line up with TRBD2. CDR1 SEHNR and CDR2 FQNEAQ come from the germline V gene (reference sequence). Trimming removed 3 bases from V and 2 bases from J; junction bases left unmatched: 9. The CDR3 consists of 18 residues. The CDR3 reads CASSLEAGVKTGANVLTF. Here the CDR3 DNA reads TGTGCCAGCAGCTTGGAAGCGGGAGTAAAGACTGGGGCCAACGTCCTGACTTTC.

This clonotype was observed a few times. The chain carries TRBV15 and TRBJ2-1; 7 bases agree with TRBD2. From germline, CDR1 is LNHNV and CDR2 YYDKDF (reference sequence). The ends lost 1 base at V and 5 bases at J; junction bases unmatched: 5. CDR3 length: 15 amino acids. Written as DNA, the CDR3 is TGTGCCACCAGCAGAGTGTGGGCGGGGGACAATGAGCAGTTCTTC. It specifies CATSRVWAGDNEQFF.

About this clonotype: A single base separates this from a much larger clone, so it may be a read error. V is TRBV25-1 and J is TRBJ2-3; 8 bases map to TRBD2. CDR1 and CDR2 from the germline V gene are MGHDK and SYGVNS. This CDR3 is built from 18 residues. The CDR3 nucleotides are TGTGCCAGCAGTGACCACCGGCTCTCGGGGGGGCTTGGAGATACGCGGTATTTT. Protein: CASSDHRLSGGLGDTRYF.

Turning to this clonotype: This may arise from a read error, as a much more abundant clone is one base away. This chain links TRBV20-1 with TRBJ2-7, with D unresolved. CDR1 is DFQATT, CDR2 SNEGSKA, per germline (reference sequence). Trimming cost V 4 bases and J 2 bases, with 18 bases left between them. CDR3 size: 15 residues. The CDR3 is CSAKPTTTFTYEQYF. CDR3 DNA: TGCAGTGCTAAACCGACGACAACTTTCACCTACGAGCAGTACTTC.

This clonotype was seen at least ten times. The CDR3 nucleotides read TGTGCCAGCAGCTTAAAGGTTAGCGGGAGTGGTGAGCAGTTCTTC. It is translated as CASSLKVSGSGEQFF. The J gene is TRBJ2-1, the V gene TRBV7-3, with 9 bases identical to TRBD2. V shed 1 base, J shed 9 bases, and the junction held 7 bases outside the gene matches. The CDR3 is 15 amino acids. CDR1 and CDR2 (germline): SGHTA, FQGTGA.

The sample holds many counts of this clonotype. The V gene is TRBV23-1, the J gene TRBJ2-5; 8 bases are a match to TRBD1. TRBV23-1 counts as an open reading frame of uncertain function. This CDR3 contains 14 residues. The V and J ends lost 4 bases and 5 bases, in that order; junction bases with no gene match: 6. CDR3 coding DNA: TGCGCCAGCAGTCCACAGGGGGTCCGGGAGACCCAGTACTTC. Protein sequence: CASSPQGVRETQYF.

With respect to this clonotype: This may arise from a read error, as a much more abundant clone is one base away. CDR3 amino acids: CATSWPQATGTQYF. CDR3 bases: TGTGCCACCTCCTGGCCCCAGGCCACAGGTACGCAGTATTTT. The rearrangement uses TRBV15 and TRBJ2-3; TRBD1 is a possible D gene (5 bases). The CDR3 loop spans 14 amino acids. CDR1 is LNHNV and CDR2 is YYDKDF in the germline V gene (reference sequence). Full variable domain (outside the CDR3, taken from reference TRBV15 and TRBJ2-3): DAMVIQNPRYQVTQFGKPVTLSCSQTLNHNVMYWYQQKSSQAPKLLFHYYDKDFNNEADTPDNFQSRRPNTSFCFLDIRSPGLGDTAMYLCATSWPQATGTQYFGPGTRLTVL.

This clonotype has a count of ten or more. The chain links TRBV28 to TRBJ1-1, with 9 nucleotides matching TRBD1. Germline loops: CDR1 MDHEN, CDR2 SYDVKM. V was clipped by 5 bases and J by 5 bases; unmatched bases: 6. This CDR3 is built from 14 residues. The CDR3 sequence is CASSAGTGRTEAFF. The CDR3 DNA reads TGTGCCAGCAGTGCCGGGACAGGGAGGACTGAAGCTTTCTTT. Variable domain in full (rest from reference TRBV28 and TRBJ1-1): DVKVTQSSRYLVKRTGEKVFLECVQDMDHENMFWYRQDPGLGLRLIYFSYDVKMKEKGDIPEGYSVSREKKERFSLILESASTNQTSMYLCASSAGTGRTEAFFGQGTRLTVV.

Only a few counts were recorded for this clonotype. This sequence joins TRBV19 and TRBJ2-7; D gene uncertain. Germline V CDR1 and CDR2: LNHDA, SQIVND (reference sequence). The V gene lost 2 bases and the J gene lost 6 bases, with 14 bases spanning the gap. This CDR3 comprises 14 residues. The CDR3 sequence is CASSIQSTSSEQYF. CDR3 sequence (DNA): TGTGCCAGTAGTATACAGAGCACGAGCAGCGAGCAGTACTTC.